Listed here is a single T cell receptor (beta chain). The antigen is undetermined. The data derive from a study of cytomegalovirus exposure and HLA in healthy donors. Study-wide results and caveats: According to the study, about 180 TCR beta chains were cytomegalovirus-associated. In vitro data verified a few CMV-associated chains as specific for CMV antigens. In a later analysis, first-cohort TCR clusters were found to tend to co-occur in the approximately 120 validation repertoires. TCR sequences were mostly rare, though some public TCRs occurred in many donors.

Sequenced by immunoSEQ multiplex PCR; TCRdb stores in-frame clones only, minus some. The sample contains more than 45,000 clones, roughly nine tenths of which appear only once. This CDR3 spans 14 amino acids. CDR1 and CDR2 from the germline V gene are MNHNY and SVGAGI (reference sequence). Deletions cut 4 bases from V and 2 bases from J, with 11 bases between. The sequence came from a woman between 18 and 29 years old in good health and CMV-seronegative. Sequences were obtained from PBMCs. V usage is TRBV6-6 and J usage is TRBJ2-5; D is possibly TRBD1 (5 bases). Here the CDR3 DNA reads TGTGCCAGCAGTTTCGGACACGTACAAGAGACCCAGTACTTC. This codes for CASSFGHVQETQYF.